A selection of T cell receptor beta chains follows, all from one sample in a study of shared clonotypes between healthy human individuals. Produced via immunoSEQ multiplex PCR; TCRdb's table is partial and in-frame only. This table has roughly 1 million clones, around four fifths appearing once. The sample taken for sequencing was memory CD4+ T cells sorted from blood. Receptor source: a man aged 18 to 30 in good health. Both conserved end residues are part of each CDR3. The D gene is left open where the match is weak. Expanded clones get a size class; other rows say once, few or many, or leave the size out.

len	d_gene	abundance	j_gene	v_gene	CDR3nt	CDR3aa
17	NA	few	TRBJ1-6	TRBV10-1	TGCGCCAGCAGTGAGTCACCACGGCAGGATCATAATTCACCCCTCCACTTT	CASSESPRQDHNSPLHF
15	TRBD2	NA	TRBJ2-1	TRBV18	TGTGCCAGCTCGCTTGAGAGCGGGGGGTGGAATGAGCAGTTCTTC	CASSLESGGWNEQFF
15	NA	NA	TRBJ2-4	TRBV12-1	TGTGCCAGCAGCTGCGCCCCTTTTGGCAAAAACATTCAGTACTTC	CASSCAPFGKNIQYF
13	NA	NA	TRBJ2-1	TRBV5-1	TGCGCCAGCAGCACCGAGGACGGGAATGAGCAGTTCTTC	CASSTEDGNEQFF
15	NA	NA	TRBJ1-2	TRBV28	TGTGCCAGCAGGGGGGCCGGGGTACGGAACTATGGCTACACCTTC	CASRGAGVRNYGYTF
14	TRBD2	NA	TRBJ2-1	TRBV28	TGTGCCAGCAGTTTCGGGGGGGCCTACAATGAGCAGTTCTTC	CASSFGGAYNEQFF
13	NA	NA	TRBJ2-5	TRBV7-7	TGTGCCGGGGGCGCCATCGAATCGGGGACCCAGTACTTC	CAGGAIESGTQYF
13	NA	NA	TRBJ2-5	TRBV5-1	TGCGCCAGCAGCGAATCAGAGCGGGAGACCCAGTACTTC	CASSESERETQYF
15	NA	NA	TRBJ2-3	TRBV18	TGTGCCAGCTCACCACAGGGTACCCCTGGGGATACGCAGTATTTT	CASSPQGTPGDTQYF
15	NA	NA	TRBJ2-7	TRBV27	TGTGCCAGCAGTTACGGGGCAGGTCCCCAGTACGAGCAGTACTTC	CASSYGAGPQYEQYF
16	TRBD1	NA	TRBJ2-2	TRBV28	TGTGCCAGCAGCAAACTCGGGACAGTGAACACCGGGGAGCTGTTTTTT	CASSKLGTVNTGELFF
12	NA	NA	TRBJ1-2	TRBV7-2	TGTGCCAGCAGCTACTACCGGGATGGCTACACCTTC	CASSYYRDGYTF
18	TRBD2	many	TRBJ2-6	TRBV7-6	TGTGCCAGCAGCTTAGCGGTAGCGGGGCCCTCTGGGGCCAACGTCCTGACTTTC	CASSLAVAGPSGANVLTF
16	NA	NA	TRBJ2-5	TRBV11-2	TGTGCCAGCAGCTTAGGGTCAAAAACCCGACAAGAGACCCAGTACTTC	CASSLGSKTRQETQYF
15	NA	NA	TRBJ1-5	TRBV9	TGTGCCAGCAGCGTAGGTGGGGCGCAGGATCAGCCCCAGCATTTT	CASSVGGAQDQPQHF
15	NA	NA	TRBJ2-3	TRBV2	TGTGCCAGCAAAGAACAGGGATCTAGCACAGATACGCAGTATTTT	CASKEQGSSTDTQYF
14	TRBD1	NA	TRBJ2-7	TRBV9	TGTGCCAGCAGCCCGAAACAGGGGATCCACGAGCAGTACTTC	CASSPKQGIHEQYF
15	TRBD2	many	TRBJ2-7	TRBV6-6	TGTGCCAGCATCCCCTCCGGGACTAGTTTCTACGAGCAGTACTTC	CASIPSGTSFYEQYF
13	NA	NA	TRBJ1-1	TRBV10-1	TGCGCCAGCAGCACAGGGAAGGACACTGAAGCTTTCTTT	CASSTGKDTEAFF
15	NA	NA	TRBJ2-2	TRBV7-2	TGTGCCAGCAGCTTCGTATTCCTGGGGACCGGGGAGCTGTTTTTT	CASSFVFLGTGELFF
17	NA	NA	TRBJ2-1	TRBV6-1	TGTGCCAGCAGTGCCTGGGGAGCGGACAGCTCCTACAATGAGCAGTTCTTC	CASSAWGADSSYNEQFF
13	TRBD1	NA	TRBJ1-1	TRBV7-7	TGTGCTAGCAGCCAGGACAGGGACACTGAAGCTTTCTTT	CASSQDRDTEAFF
16	NA	NA	TRBJ2-3	TRBV9	TGTGCCAGCAGCGTAGGGGGCGGGAAGCGCACAGATACGCAGTATTTT	CASSVGGGKRTDTQYF
15	TRBD2	NA	TRBJ2-2	TRBV5-1	TGCGCCAGCAGCTTGGGTGGCCTAGCGGGCGGGGAGCTGTTTTTT	CASSLGGLAGGELFF
13	NA	NA	TRBJ1-1	TRBV5-6	TGTGCCAGCAGCCCGGGACAGAACACTGAAGCTTTCTTT	CASSPGQNTEAFF
16	NA	NA	TRBJ1-5	TRBV27	TGTGCCAGCAGAATCAGCGTCGAAGAGCGCAATCAGCCCCAGCATTTT	CASRISVEERNQPQHF
13	TRBD1	NA	TRBJ2-7	TRBV5-1	TGCGCCAGCAGCTTAGGCAGGGGGACCGAGCAGTACTTC	CASSLGRGTEQYF
15	TRBD2	once	TRBJ2-3	TRBV7-9	TGTGCCAGCAGTTTTACTAGCGGGGGAACAGATACGCAGTATTTT	CASSFTSGGTDTQYF
15	TRBD2	NA	TRBJ2-7	TRBV7-2	TGTGCCAGCAGACTTAGCGGGCTATCTTCCTACGAGCAGTACTTC	CASRLSGLSSYEQYF
19	TRBD2	NA	TRBJ2-5	TRBV29-1	TGCAGCGTTGATAACCCGGGACTAGCGGGAGGAGGGAGGCAAGAGACCCAGTACTTC	CSVDNPGLAGGGRQETQYF
15	TRBD1	NA	TRBJ1-6	TRBV6-5	TGTGCCAGCAGTTTGGGAACAGGGGCACATTCACCCCTCCACTTT	CASSLGTGAHSPLHF
12	NA	NA	TRBJ1-4	TRBV4-1	TGCGCCAGCAGCCAAGACAGGGAAAAACTGTTTTTT	CASSQDREKLFF
13	NA	NA	TRBJ1-5	TRBV18	TGTGCCAGCTCAAACGCAAGGGATCAGCCCCAGCATTTT	CASSNARDQPQHF
18	NA	NA	TRBJ1-1	TRBV5-6	TGTGCCAGCAGCTTGCAGAGGATCCGATACCAGATTTACACTGAAGCTTTCTTT	CASSLQRIRYQIYTEAFF
14	NA	once	TRBJ2-4	TRBV18	TGTGCCAGCTCACCCCCAGGGGTTACGGACATTCAGTACTTC	CASSPPGVTDIQYF
15	NA	NA	TRBJ2-1	TRBV11-3	TGTGCCAGCAGCTTGGTGGCTGTCGGGCCAAATGAGCAGTTCTTC	CASSLVAVGPNEQFF
12	NA	NA	TRBJ2-7	TRBV5-1	TGCGCCAGCAGCCCAGGGTCCAACGAGCAGTACTTC	CASSPGSNEQYF
17	NA	NA	TRBJ2-5	TRBV11-2	TGTGCCAGCAGCTTCCGCCTCGGGGGAGCGGCTCAAGAGACCCAGTACTTC	CASSFRLGGAAQETQYF
17	NA	NA	TRBJ1-2	TRBV5-1	TGCGCCAGCAGCCCACTTACCGGGGGACGGACTAACTATGGCTACACCTTC	CASSPLTGGRTNYGYTF
15	TRBD2	NA	TRBJ2-7	TRBV7-2	TGTGCCAGCAGCTTAGCGACTAGCAGTGTCAACGAGCAGTACTTC	CASSLATSSVNEQYF
15	NA	NA	TRBJ1-1	TRBV27	TGTGCCAGCAGGACAACCCAGGTGGTGAGCACTGAAGCTTTCTTT	CASRTTQVVSTEAFF
13	NA	NA	TRBJ2-5	TRBV30	TGTGCCTGGAGTGTGTTCCCCCAAGAGACCCAGTACTTC	CAWSVFPQETQYF
16	NA	NA	TRBJ2-6	TRBV4-1	TGCGCCAGCAGCCAAATTGGGTCCTCTGGGGCCAACGTCCTGACTTTC	CASSQIGSSGANVLTF
15	TRBD2	NA	TRBJ2-1	TRBV10-3	TGTGCCATCAGACCGGGACTAGCGGGAGTAAATGAGCAGTTCTTC	CAIRPGLAGVNEQFF
16	NA	NA	TRBJ2-1	TRBV4-2	TGTGCCAGCAGCCAAGATTGGAGAGTCCCCTACAATGAGCAGTTCTTC	CASSQDWRVPYNEQFF
12	NA	once	TRBJ1-6	TRBV11-2	TGTGCCAGCGGCTCCTATAATTCACCCCTCCACTTT	CASGSYNSPLHF
15	NA	NA	TRBJ2-3	TRBV2	TGTGCCAGCCGACGTCAGGGGGGGGTTGGGATTACGCAGTATTTT	CASRRQGGVGITQYF
13	NA	once	TRBJ2-2	TRBV18	TGTGCCAGCTCACCACGGGGTAACGGGGAGCTGTTTTTT	CASSPRGNGELFF
13	NA	NA	TRBJ1-1	TRBV5-6	TGTACCAGCAGCTTAGGAGGGCTAACTGAAGCTTTCTTT	CTSSLGGLTEAFF
14	NA	NA	TRBJ1-1	TRBV10-2	TGCGCCAGCAGCGCGGTACAGGCTCGGACTGAAGCTTTCTTT	CASSAVQARTEAFF
15	NA	NA	TRBJ2-3	TRBV19	TGTGCCAGTAGTATCTCTGCGGGGTCCACAGATACGCAGTATTTT	CASSISAGSTDTQYF
17	TRBD2	few	TRBJ2-3	TRBV10-3	TGTGCCATCAGTGAGTCGATAGCGGGAGCCTCCGCAGATACGCAGTATTTT	CAISESIAGASADTQYF
15	NA	NA	TRBJ1-2	TRBV7-2	TGTGCCAGCAGCTTAGGGGGACCCCGGACCTATGGCTACACCTTC	CASSLGGPRTYGYTF
13	NA	NA	TRBJ2-3	TRBV9	TGTGCCAGCAGCGACCTCGGTAGCGGAACGCAGTATTTT	CASSDLGSGTQYF